The entry below describes one T cell receptor (beta chain). The germline gives CDR1 MDHEN, CDR2 SYDVKM. The length of the CDR3 is 13 residues. Trimming removed 8 bases from V and 11 bases from J, with 21 bases in between. The data belong to a study of control samples from healthy donors and cancer patients. Libraries were prepared by immunoSEQ multiplex PCR; TCRdb keeps only in-frame clonotypes and omits some of them. This sample yields 200,000 to 250,000 clones, of which roughly 94% are seen a single time; 1.5% belongs to the top ten. This TCR came from a man aged 45-65 years in good health. The sample consisted of blood. This chain uses TRBV28 with TRBJ1-1, with a possible D match to TRBD1 (6 bases). CDR3 nucleotides: TGTGCCAGCCTAACCGGACAGCCTTCTCTTGCTTTCTTT. Amino acid sequence: CASLTGQPSLAFF.